The 25 T cell receptor beta chains listed next were all sequenced from one sample in a study of CD8+ T cells in alopecia areata. Collection of lesional scalp punch biopsies and peripheral blood was performed in alopecia areata patients. RNA extraction was followed by reverse transcription into cDNA, which acted as the sequencing template. Measured with immunoSEQ multiplex PCR; TCRdb has only the in-frame clones, and not every one. The table lists around 7,400 clones, roughly 70% of them singletons. The source was skin, collected at week 0. These receptors all come from a human donor with alopecia areata.

The chain is built from TRBV4-2 and TRBJ2-1; 11 bases line up with TRBD1. With V trimmed by 4 bases and J by 7 bases, 6 bases remained unmatched. The germline gives CDR1 LGHNA, CDR2 YNFKEQ. CDR3 length: 15 residues. CDR3 nucleotide sequence: TGTGCCAGCAGCCGAGGACAGGGGGCGCAAAATGAGCAGTTCTTC. Its protein product is CASSRGQGAQNEQFF.

This clone was detected only a few times. This chain connects TRBV6-4 to TRBJ2-2; TRBD2 might be the D (5 bases). This CDR3 spans 14 amino acids. Per germline, CDR1 MRHNA and CDR2 SNTAGT. V dropped 0 bases and J dropped 3 bases, with 5 bases sitting between them. In DNA, the CDR3 is TGTGCCAGCAGTGACTCGAGGGACACCGGGGAGCTGTTTTTT. It encodes CASSDSRDTGELFF.

The chain is built from TRBV2 and TRBJ2-7, with D perhaps TRBD1 (6 bases). The germline gives CDR1 SNHLY, CDR2 FYNNEI. The CDR3 contains 14 residues. V lost 7 bases and J lost 0, with 13 bases in between. The CDR3 DNA reads as TGTGCCAGCAAGGGGGTGACAGACTCCTACGAGCAGTACTTC. Protein: CASKGVTDSYEQYF.

V usage is TRBV15 and J usage is TRBJ1-2; 7 bases are shared with TRBD1. Germline CDR1 LNHNV, CDR2 YYDKDF (reference sequence). J was trimmed by 2 bases and V by 1 base; bases with no gene match: 7. CDR3 length: 16 amino acids. The DNA for the CDR3 is TGTGCCACCAGCAGAGTTGGGACAGAGAGAAACTATGGCTACACCTTC. Residues: CATSRVGTERNYGYTF.

This clone was observed a single time. V usage is TRBV5-5 and J usage is TRBJ1-6, with 7 bases aligning to TRBD1. This CDR3 spans 15 amino acids. V lost 2 bases to trimming and J lost 8 bases; unmatched junction nucleotides: 7. In germline, CDR1 is SGHKS, CDR2 YYEKEE (reference sequence). The CDR3 region has the DNA TGTGCCAGCAGCTTTTACCGGGACAGAGATTCACCCCTCCACTTT. It is translated as CASSFYRDRDSPLHF.

This chain links TRBV9 with TRBJ1-6; D ambiguous. V was trimmed by 0 bases and J by 6 bases, leaving 13 bases between them. Germline values: CDR1 SGDLS, CDR2 YYNGEE. The CDR3 is 16 amino acids. The CDR3 reads CASSVAISASNSPLHF. CDR3 bases: TGTGCCAGCAGCGTAGCGATTTCGGCAAGTAATTCACCCCTCCACTTT. The whole variable domain, remainder taken from reference TRBV9 and TRBJ1-6, is DSGVTQTPKHLITATGQRVTLRCSPRSGDLSVYWYQQSLDQGLQFLIQYYNGEERAKGNILERFSAQQFPDLHSELNLSSLELGDSALYFCASSVAISASNSPLHFGNGTRLTVT.

The chain has TRBV15 and TRBJ1-4; no definite D call. Germline assignment: CDR1 LNHNV and CDR2 YYDKDF (reference sequence). CDR3 length: 16 amino acids. Trimming stripped 0 bases from V and 3 bases from J, with 11 bases between. The CDR3 loop is CATSRDRSSANEKLFF. As DNA, the CDR3 is TGTGCCACCAGCAGAGATAGGAGTTCCGCTAATGAAAAACTGTTTTTT.

This chain links TRBV6-6 with TRBJ2-7; D unresolved. CDR3 length: 12 residues. With 5 bases removed from V and 12 bases from J, the gap between germline ends came to 17 bases. Germline CDR1 MNHNY, CDR2 SVGAGI (reference sequence). The CDR3 reads CASSLPAGPRYF. CDR3 bases: TGTGCCAGCAGTCTCCCGGCTGGCCCCCGGTACTTC.

On this clone itself: One end of the junction does not line up with germline, which may come from a read error. This chain joins TRBV7-2 and TRBJ1-1; 9 bases map to TRBD1. The germline V gene encodes CDR1 SGHTA and CDR2 FQGNSA. The CDR3 has 15 residues. The CDR3 DNA sequence: TGTGCCAGCAGCTTAGGGGACAGGGTGAAGACTGAAGCTTTCTTT. It specifies CASSLGDRVKTEAFF.

This clone was recorded a few times. The V gene is TRBV15, the J gene TRBJ2-7; 8 bases align to TRBD2. Germline values: CDR1 LNHNV, CDR2 YYDKDF (reference sequence). CDR3 length: 13 amino acids. V shed 5 bases and J 6 bases; nucleotides not matched to a gene: 6. The CDR3 region is CATSGGLAGEQYF. For the CDR3, the DNA is TGTGCCACCAGCGGAGGACTAGCCGGCGAGCAGTACTTC. Filled out from reference TRBV15 and TRBJ2-7, the complete variable domain reads DAMVIQNPRYQVTQFGKPVTLSCSQTLNHNVMYWYQQKSSQAPKLLFHYYDKDFNNEADTPDNFQSRRPNTSFCFLDIRSPGLGDTAMYLCATSGGLAGEQYFGPGTRLTVT.

This clone was seen more than once but under ten times. The chain employs TRBV11-1 and TRBJ2-7, with a possible D match to TRBD1 (7 bases). With 1 base removed from V and 4 bases from J, the gap between germline ends came to 14 bases. This CDR3 is 15 amino acids long. CDR1 is SGHAT and CDR2 is FQDESV in the germline V gene (reference sequence). CDR3 in amino acids: CASSLGTGGRYEQYF. The CDR3 nucleotides read TGTGCCAGCAGCTTAGGGACAGGAGGGAGATACGAGCAGTACTTC.

This chain connects TRBV5-1 to TRBJ2-5; TRBD2 matches at 8 bases. The length of the CDR3 is 15 residues. After removal of 0 bases from V and 5 bases from J, the junction contained 6 bases not matched to a gene. Germline V CDR1 and CDR2: SGHRS, YFSETQ. This CDR3 is CASSLASGGLETQYF. The CDR3 DNA follows: TGCGCCAGCAGCTTGGCCAGCGGGGGATTGGAGACCCAGTACTTC.

A single count supports this clone. V and J are TRBV5-1 and TRBJ1-3, with 8 bases that match TRBD1. CDR1 is SGHRS, CDR2 YFSETQ, per germline. This CDR3 comprises 14 residues. The V segment lost 0 bases and the J segment 8 bases; nucleotides outside the gene matches: 4. This CDR3 is CASSLAGTGHTIYF. CDR3 DNA: TGCGCCAGCAGCTTGGCTGGGACAGGCCACACCATATATTTT.

This clone was observed a few times. The rearrangement uses TRBV7-8 and TRBJ1-1; the match to TRBD1 covers 10 bases. Germline trimming cut 5 bases from V and 7 bases from J; bases unmatched to any gene: 7. In germline, CDR1 is SGHVS, CDR2 FQNEAQ. The CDR3 consists of 14 residues. CDR3 nucleotide sequence: TGTGCCAGCAGCGTCCGGGACAGGGGCGTTGAAGCTTTCTTT. It encodes CASSVRDRGVEAFF.

This clone was observed a few times. The rearrangement links TRBV6-6 to TRBJ2-3, with 10 bases aligning to TRBD2. Looked up from germline, CDR1 is MNHNY and CDR2 is SVGAGI (reference sequence). This CDR3 is built from 15 residues. Germline trimming cut 7 bases from V and 5 bases from J; bases unmatched to any gene: 9. In DNA, the CDR3 is TGTGCCAGCACGTTGGTAGCGGGGGGAAGAGATACGCAGTATTTT. It is translated as CASTLVAGGRDTQYF.

This clone turned up a few times. J is TRBJ1-2 and V is TRBV29-1, with a tentative D call TRBD1 (6 bases). Trimming removed 6 bases from V and 0 bases from J, with 8 bases in between. The CDR3 spans 12 residues. The germline CDR1 and CDR2 sequences are SQVTM and ANQGSEA. The CDR3 coding sequence is TGCAGCGTCGGGGACACTAACTATGGCTACACCTTC. The encoded protein is CSVGDTNYGYTF.

The rearrangement joins TRBV11-3 to TRBJ2-2; possible D gene TRBD1, 5 bases. Trimming removed 5 bases from V and 0 bases from J, with 22 bases in between. CDR1 and CDR2 (germline): SGHNT, YENEEA. The length of the CDR3 is 19 residues. CDR3 sequence reads: CASSHYTFETASNTGELFF. The CDR3, as DNA: TGTGCCAGCAGCCACTACACTTTCGAGACAGCCTCGAACACCGGGGAGCTGTTTTTT.

This clone was recorded only once. This chain links TRBV6-5 with TRBJ2-2; D gene unclear. The germline V gene encodes CDR1 MNHEY and CDR2 SVGAGI. Trimming shortened V by 0 bases and J by 3 bases, and 11 bases separated the two germline ends. The CDR3 sequence is 16 residues long. The CDR3 nucleotides are TGTGCCAGCAGTTACTCGGCGCAGGTACACACCGGGGAGCTGTTTTTT. Translated: CASSYSAQVHTGELFF.

The chain carries TRBV28 and TRBJ2-3, with D perhaps assigned TRBD1 or TRBD2 (6 bases each). Germline V gene lookup returns CDR1 MDHEN and CDR2 SYDVKM. Deletions cut 3 bases from V and 5 bases from J, with 18 bases between. The CDR3 spans 16 residues. The CDR3 DNA reads as TGTGCCAGCAGTTTCGGCTACAGGGCGCGGGGAGATACGCAGTATTTT. Translated: CASSFGYRARGDTQYF.

The chain employs TRBV27 and TRBJ2-1; perhaps TRBD1 as D (5 bases). The CDR3 totals 17 residues. Germline V CDR1 and CDR2: MNHEY, SMNVEV (reference sequence). Trimming pared 3 bases from V and 0 bases from J, leaving 15 bases between. The CDR3 reads CASSFGAFASSYNEQFF. CDR3 sequence (DNA): TGTGCCAGCAGTTTTGGGGCTTTTGCGAGCTCCTACAATGAGCAGTTCTTC.

V is TRBV7-2 and J is TRBJ1-4; D is perhaps TRBD1 (6 bases). This CDR3 comprises 17 residues. Germline values: CDR1 SGHTA, CDR2 FQGNSA. Trimming pared 7 bases from V and 6 bases from J, leaving 24 bases between. The CDR3 region is CASTPGEVSQVYEKLFF. DNA for the CDR3: TGTGCCAGCACCCCAGGGGAGGTGTCACAAGTATATGAAAAACTGTTTTTT.

This clone occurred a few times. This chain uses TRBV6-5 with TRBJ1-2; weak D call: TRBD1 (6 bases). The V gene lost 5 bases and the J gene lost 3 bases, with 16 bases spanning the gap. The CDR3 covers 15 residues. CDR1 and CDR2 from the germline V gene are MNHEY and SVGAGI. As DNA, the CDR3 is TGTGCCAGCAGTCGCTCACAGGGTTTTTACTATGGCTACACCTTC. As protein: CASSRSQGFYYGYTF.

The chain links TRBV7-9 to TRBJ2-5; D is perhaps TRBD1 or TRBD2 (5 bases each). The V end was cut by 4 bases, the J end by 5 bases, with 11 bases between. The CDR3 runs to 13 residues. Germline CDR1 is SEHNR and CDR2 is FQNEAQ (reference sequence). Here the CDR3 DNA reads TGTGCCAGCAGCTCCCGGGGCCCGGAGACCCAGTACTTC. Translated, it gives CASSSRGPETQYF.

This clone rates as large. The chain has TRBV7-2 and TRBJ2-3; maybe TRBD2 (5 bases). The ends were cut back, 8 bases at V and 2 bases at J, with 14 bases in the middle. Germline V lookup: CDR1 SGHTA, CDR2 FQGNSA. The CDR3 has 14 residues. CDR3 bases: TGTGCCAGCGTTCCACGGGGTTCCACAGATACGCAGTATTTT. This sequence encodes CASVPRGSTDTQYF.

In this sample, this clone turned up once. V and J are TRBV18 and TRBJ1-1, with 10 positions matching TRBD1. J was trimmed by 4 bases and V by 5 bases; bases with no gene match: 7. Germline-derived CDR1 and CDR2 are KGHSH and LQKENI. The CDR3 runs 15 residues. CDR3: CASSFSGTGATEAFF. The CDR3 DNA is TGTGCCAGCTCATTCTCCGGGACAGGGGCCACTGAAGCTTTCTTT.